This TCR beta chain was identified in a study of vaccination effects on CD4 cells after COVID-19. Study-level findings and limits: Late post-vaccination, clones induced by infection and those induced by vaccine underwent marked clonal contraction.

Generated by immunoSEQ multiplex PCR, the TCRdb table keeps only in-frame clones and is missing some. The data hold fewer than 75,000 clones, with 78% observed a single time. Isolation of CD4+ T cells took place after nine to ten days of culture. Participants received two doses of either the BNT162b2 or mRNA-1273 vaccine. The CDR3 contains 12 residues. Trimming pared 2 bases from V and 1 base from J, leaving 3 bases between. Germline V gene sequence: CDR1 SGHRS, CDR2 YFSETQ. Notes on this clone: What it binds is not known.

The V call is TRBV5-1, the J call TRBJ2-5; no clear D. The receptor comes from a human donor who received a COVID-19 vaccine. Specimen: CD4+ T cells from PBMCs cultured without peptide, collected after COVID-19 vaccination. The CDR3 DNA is TGCGCCAGCAGCTTTAGCCAAGAGACCCAGTACTTC. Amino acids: CASSFSQETQYF.